Following are 26 T cell receptor beta chains from one sample sequenced in a study of regulatory and conventional T cells in RAG deficiency. Sequenced by immunoSEQ multiplex PCR; TCRdb stores in-frame clones only, minus some. Among 40,000 to 55,000 clones listed, 80% to 90% were seen once. Blood CD4+ CD25-low CD127-high conventional T cells supplied the genomic DNA template. These same data were also listed under a study on regulatory T cells. This second report adds: The PCR used 52 TRBV and 13 TRBJ primers.

The material sequenced was CD4+ effector T cells sorted from blood. These receptors all stem from a human donor in good health.

The V call is TRBV6-5, the J call TRBJ2-3; 13 bases are a match to TRBD2. Trimming cost V 6 bases and J 5 bases; bases outside gene matches: 5. Germline V lookup: CDR1 MNHEY, CDR2 SVGAGI. This CDR3 spans 15 amino acids. This CDR3 reads CASRRGLAGRDTQYF. In DNA, the CDR3 is TGTGCCAGCAGGCGGGGACTAGCGGGACGAGATACGCAGTATTTT.

This clone showed up just once. This rearrangement joins TRBV5-6 to TRBJ2-3; 9 bases are a match to TRBD2. The germline CDR1 and CDR2 sequences are SGHDT and YYEEEE. The CDR3 is made up of 15 amino acids. With 1 base clipped from V and 2 bases from J, the junction kept 2 bases outside the gene matches. The CDR3 bases are TGTGCCAGCAGCTTGAGACTAGCGGCCACAGATACGCAGTATTTT. It translates to CASSLRLAATDTQYF.

This clone has only a few counts. V is TRBV18 and J is TRBJ2-1, with D perhaps matching TRBD2 (6 bases). The CDR3 runs 17 residues. Trimming pared 3 bases from V and 0 bases from J, leaving 15 bases between. The germline V gene encodes CDR1 KGHSH and CDR2 LQKENI. CDR3: CASSPPLTEGSYNEQFF. DNA for the CDR3: TGTGCCAGCTCACCCCCTTTAACGGAGGGCTCCTACAATGAGCAGTTCTTC.

The V call is TRBV27, the J call TRBJ2-7; possibly TRBD1 for D (7 bases). Trimming took off 5 bases at V and 6 bases at J, with 17 bases between the two ends. CDR1 and CDR2 (germline): MNHEY, SMNVEV (reference sequence). The CDR3 is 14 amino acids. This CDR3 reads CASSLQGGRGEQYF. The CDR3 coding sequence is TGTGCCAGCAGTCTTCAGGGGGGTCGGGGCGAGCAGTACTTC.

The J gene is TRBJ1-1, the V gene TRBV7-3, with 7 bases matching TRBD1. This CDR3 contains 13 residues. CDR1 is SGHTA, CDR2 FQGTGA, per germline. The J segment lost 2 bases and the V segment lost 4 bases, leaving 1 base of the junction unmatched. The CDR3 sequence: CASSWTGNTEAFF. CDR3 in DNA: TGTGCCAGCAGCTGGACAGGAAACACTGAAGCTTTCTTT.

J is TRBJ2-3 and V is TRBV18, with TRBD1 matching over 10 bases. The germline V gene encodes CDR1 KGHSH and CDR2 LQKENI. This CDR3 is built from 16 residues. The J segment lost 1 base and the V segment lost 6 bases, leaving 7 bases of the junction unmatched. CDR3 sequence: CASSPLGTGGTDTQYF. The CDR3 region has the DNA TGTGCCAGCTCCCCCCTAGGGACAGGGGGCACAGATACGCAGTATTTT.

This clone was recorded only once. The gene calls are TRBV18 and TRBJ2-3; 7 nucleotides line up with TRBD2. Germline assignment: CDR1 KGHSH and CDR2 LQKENI. This CDR3 has 15 amino acids. Trimming cost V 2 bases and J 1 base; bases outside gene matches: 3. The CDR3 region has the DNA TGTGCCAGCTCACCATGGGCGGGGGGCACAGATACGCAGTATTTT. Translating it yields CASSPWAGGTDTQYF.

This rearrangement joins TRBV18 to TRBJ1-6, with TRBD1 as a possible D gene (5 bases). V lost 3 bases and J 7 bases, leaving 10 bases between the germline ends. This CDR3 has 14 residues. Germline V gene data show CDR1 as KGHSH and CDR2 as LQKENI. Here the CDR3 DNA reads TGTGCCAGCTCACCCCGGGACCTAAATTCACCCCTCCACTTT. Encoded protein: CASSPRDLNSPLHF.

The V and J genes are TRBV6-1 and TRBJ1-2; 9 bases map to TRBD1. V trimming: 4 bases; J trimming: 3 bases; junction bases outside the gene matches: 6. The CDR3 has 15 amino acids. In germline, CDR1 is MNHNS, CDR2 SASEGT. CDR3 region: CASSGGDRVYYGYTF. The DNA for the CDR3 is TGTGCCAGCAGTGGGGGGGACAGGGTCTACTATGGCTACACCTTC.

The table lists this clone with a count of one. V usage is TRBV5-1 and J usage is TRBJ2-3; TRBD2 matches 8 bases. This CDR3 comprises 19 residues. The J segment lost 0 bases and the V segment lost 0 bases, leaving 12 bases of the junction unmatched. The germline V gene encodes CDR1 SGHRS and CDR2 YFSETQ. CDR3 coding DNA: TGCGCCAGCAGCTTGGTATACGGCGTGTCTAGCGGGAGCACAGATACGCAGTATTTT. The encoded protein is CASSLVYGVSSGSTDTQYF.

This chain uses TRBV6-1 with TRBJ2-5, with D unclear. V was cut by 2 bases and J by 2 bases, with 12 bases left in between. Germline CDR1 is MNHNS and CDR2 is SASEGT. The CDR3 contains 15 residues. As DNA, the CDR3 is TGTGCCAGCAGTGAAATCTCCTATTCACAAGAGACCCAGTACTTC. As protein: CASSEISYSQETQYF.

V gene TRBV5-6 combines with J gene TRBJ2-5; TRBD2 matches 7 bases. The J call may be mistaken, given a closer DNA end match to TRBJ2-7. The CDR3 runs to 15 residues. Per germline, CDR1 SGHDT and CDR2 YYEEEE. In DNA, the CDR3 is TGTGCCAGCAGCTTGAGGCTAGCGGTGGCCTACGAGCAGTACTTC. It yields the protein CASSLRLAVAYEQYF.

The chain couples TRBV19 to TRBJ2-3; 13 bases fit TRBD2. CDR1 is LNHDA, CDR2 SQIVND, per germline (reference sequence). CDR3 length equals 17 residues. V was clipped by 4 bases and J by 5 bases; unmatched bases: 9. CDR3 loop: CASSSWTSGRRGDTQYF. CDR3 DNA sequence: TGTGCCAGTAGTAGCTGGACTAGCGGGAGACGTGGAGATACGCAGTATTTT.

This chain links TRBV11-3 with TRBJ1-4; no clear D gene. Germline loops: CDR1 SGHNT, CDR2 YENEEA. With 8 bases removed from V and 4 bases from J, the gap between germline ends came to 17 bases. The CDR3 totals 15 residues. CDR3 nucleotides: TGTGCCAGCGCGACGGGAGGGCAGCTTAATGAAAAACTGTTTTTT. Amino acid sequence: CASATGGQLNEKLFF.

The V and J genes are TRBV9 and TRBJ2-2, with D possibly being TRBD1 (5 bases). This CDR3 has 15 amino acids. V was cut by 0 bases and J by 2 bases, with 8 bases left in between. Germline assignment: CDR1 SGDLS and CDR2 YYNGEE. The CDR3 reads CASSVAGINTGELFF. The CDR3 nucleotides read TGTGCCAGCAGCGTAGCAGGGATCAACACCGGGGAGCTGTTTTTT. Using reference TRBV9 and TRBJ2-2 for the parts outside the CDR3, the full variable domain is DSGVTQTPKHLITATGQRVTLRCSPRSGDLSVYWYQQSLDQGLQFLIQYYNGEERAKGNILERFSAQQFPDLHSELNLSSLELGDSALYFCASSVAGINTGELFFGEGSRLTVL.

Here the CDR3 DNA reads TGCGCCAGCAGCCACGACTCCGGGGCCAAAAACATTCAGTACTTC. Its translation: CASSHDSGAKNIQYF. V is TRBV4-1 and J is TRBJ2-4, with D unclear. Germline CDR1 and CDR2: MGHRA and YSYEKL. Trimming took 3 bases from V and 1 from J, leaving 10 bases between them. This CDR3 comprises 15 residues.

This rearrangement joins TRBV6-6 to TRBJ1-1; weak D call: TRBD1 (6 bases). Germline values: CDR1 MNHNY, CDR2 SVGAGI (reference sequence). This CDR3 spans 14 amino acids. V lost 2 bases, J lost 5 bases, and 12 bases lay in between. In DNA form, the CDR3 reads TGTGCCAGCAGTTACCAGCCGAGGGGGACTGAAGCTTTCTTT. It encodes CASSYQPRGTEAFF.

The V gene is TRBV7-9, the J gene TRBJ2-1, with TRBD2 matching 13 bases. Trimming at V came to 5 bases and at J to 9 bases, leaving 7 bases not matched to a gene. The CDR3 spans 15 residues. The germline CDR1 and CDR2 sequences are SEHNR and FQNEAQ (reference sequence). The DNA of the CDR3 is TGTGCCAGCAGCGCACGACTAGCGGGAGGCACTGAGCAGTTCTTC. It is translated as CASSARLAGGTEQFF.

This clone was detected only once. This chain connects TRBV4-3 to TRBJ2-3; unclear D gene. V was pared by 0 bases and J by 1 base, with 8 bases between. There are 15 residues in the CDR3. CDR1 is LGHNA and CDR2 is YSLEER in the germline V gene. The CDR3 sequence is CASSQEALGTDTQYF. CDR3 sequence (DNA): TGCGCCAGCAGCCAAGAAGCTCTCGGCACAGATACGCAGTATTTT.

The chain couples TRBV20-1 to TRBJ1-4, with D uncertain. With 6 bases removed from V and 8 bases from J, the gap between germline ends came to 10 bases. Per germline, CDR1 DFQATT and CDR2 SNEGSKA (reference sequence). The CDR3 is 11 residues long. The CDR3 DNA follows: TGCAGTGCCCAGTCGGGGGAAAAACTGTTTTTT. This encodes CSAQSGEKLFF.

This CDR3 is CASSVDPGVQFF. DNA for the CDR3: TGTGCCAGCAGCGTAGATCCGGGAGTTCAGTTCTTC. This chain connects TRBV9 to TRBJ2-1, with D possibly TRBD2 on 6 matching bases. The CDR3 length is 12 residues. Trimming took off 0 bases at V and 13 bases at J, with 11 bases between the two ends. Germline V gives CDR1 SGDLS, CDR2 YYNGEE.

V is TRBV12-5 and J is TRBJ2-1, with 8 nucleotides matching TRBD2. V gave up 9 bases and J gave up 7 bases; unmatched junction bases: 14. This CDR3 comprises 15 residues. Germline V gene sequence: CDR1 LGHNT, CDR2 FRNRAP. DNA for the CDR3: TGTGCTAGCTCCCCCCCCGGGAGGGCCGTAAATGAGCAGTTCTTC. Translated, it gives CASSPPGRAVNEQFF.

This clone was seen once. The chain joins TRBV12-5 to TRBJ2-1, with D perhaps matching TRBD2 (7 bases). V dropped 6 bases and J dropped 10 bases, with 16 bases sitting between them. The CDR3 runs to 13 residues. Germline V gene data show CDR1 as LGHNT and CDR2 as FRNRAP. The CDR3 region has the DNA TGTGCTAGTGGCCGGGGGGACAATCGGGAGCAGTTCTTC. This sequence encodes CASGRGDNREQFF. Drawing the rest from reference TRBV12-5 and TRBJ2-1, the complete variable domain is DARVTQTPRHKVTEMGQEVTMRCQPILGHNTVFWYRQTMMQGLELLAYFRNRAPLDDSGMPKDRFSAEMPDATLATLKIQPSEPRDSAVYFCASGRGDNREQFFGPGTRLTVL.

This sequence joins TRBV6-5 and TRBJ2-2, with D hard to call. The V end was cut by 4 bases, the J end by 7 bases, with 4 bases between. Germline assignment: CDR1 MNHEY and CDR2 SVGAGI. The CDR3 is 11 residues long. This CDR3 is CASSFVGELFF. The CDR3 nucleotides read TGTGCCAGCAGTTTTGTCGGGGAGCTGTTTTTT.

The chain employs TRBV27 and TRBJ2-5; TRBD2 matches at 9 bases. The CDR3 consists of 15 residues. The V gene end was trimmed by 3 bases and the J gene end by 3 bases; junction bases not matched to a gene: 5. From germline, CDR1 is MNHEY and CDR2 SMNVEV (reference sequence). CDR3 protein: CASSFWSSGEETQYF. CDR3 nucleotides: TGTGCCAGCAGTTTTTGGTCTAGCGGGGAAGAGACCCAGTACTTC.

This clone has a handful of counts. This chain links TRBV7-9 with TRBJ1-5; no clear D. The V and J ends lost 3 bases and 7 bases respectively, with 7 bases between them. CDR1 is SEHNR and CDR2 is FQNEAQ in the germline V gene (reference sequence). CDR3 length equals 12 residues. DNA of the CDR3: TGTGCCAGCAGCTTTTTTGGCCAGCCCCAGCATTTT. Its translation: CASSFFGQPQHF.